Following are 10 T cell receptor beta chains from one sample sequenced in a study of identical twins. Via MiXCR, TCRdb re-called the 5' RACE reads, giving one row per CDR3 protein. The repertoire holds around 1.7 million distinct CDR3 sequences, with more than 30% as singletons. The specimen was cord blood. The origin of the receptors is a newborn girl in good health.

This clonotype was counted between two and nine times. This rearrangement joins TRBV7-9 to TRBJ2-1; 10 bases match TRBD2. The germline gives CDR1 SEHNR, CDR2 FQNEAQ (reference sequence). The CDR3 is 18 residues long. The V and J ends lost 4 bases and 6 bases, in that order; junction bases with no gene match: 15. The CDR3 DNA follows: TGTGCCAGCAGCTATCCGCTGGGAATAGCGGGAGGAACCAATGAGCAGTTCTTC. It encodes CASSYPLGIAGGTNEQFF.

This clonotype occurred once. The chain combines TRBV11-2 with TRBJ2-2; maybe TRBD1 (6 bases). CDR1 SGHAT and CDR2 FQNNGV come from the germline V gene. Trimming shortened V by 3 bases and J by 4 bases, and 12 bases separated the two germline ends. This CDR3 region has 15 residues. The CDR3 is CASSFNRVVTGELFF. The CDR3, as DNA: TGTGCCAGCAGCTTCAACAGGGTTGTCACCGGGGAGCTGTTTTTT.

This clonotype turned up a few times. The chain has TRBV27 and TRBJ1-5, with D possibly being TRBD1 (6 bases). The CDR3 covers 13 residues. CDR1 and CDR2 from the germline V gene are MNHEY and SMNVEV (reference sequence). Trimming took 3 bases from V and 6 from J, leaving 9 bases between them. CDR3 sequence reads: CASSFPGAQPQHF. The DNA of the CDR3 is TGTGCCAGCAGTTTCCCAGGGGCTCAGCCCCAGCATTTT.

With regard to this clonotype: A much larger clone differs by one base, so this may be a read error. This chain connects TRBV10-3 to TRBJ2-3, with D possibly being TRBD1 (6 bases). Germline CDR1 is ENHRY and CDR2 is SYGVKD. The CDR3 loop spans 14 amino acids. V lost 6 bases and J 0 bases, leaving 10 bases between the germline ends. CDR3 coding DNA: TGTGCCATCAGGAGGGACAACAGCACAGATACGCAGTATTTT. Its translation is CAIRRDNSTDTQYF.

This chain joins TRBV9 and TRBJ1-6; the D gene is possibly TRBD1 (5 bases). The germline V gene has CDR1 SGDLS and CDR2 YYNGEE. This CDR3 region has 16 residues. V dropped 0 bases and J dropped 7 bases, with 14 bases sitting between them. This chain's CDR3 is CASSVAPGTENSPLHF. DNA of the CDR3: TGTGCCAGCAGCGTAGCACCCGGGACGGAAAATTCACCCCTCCACTTT.

This chain connects TRBV12-5 to TRBJ2-1; 7 bases align to TRBD2. In germline, CDR1 is LGHNT, CDR2 FRNRAP. The CDR3 consists of 15 residues. The ends lost 0 bases at V and 6 bases at J; junction bases unmatched: 5. In nucleotides, the CDR3 is TGTGCTAGTGGTTTGGTGCTCGGGACTACCAATGAGCAGTTCTTC. Protein sequence: CASGLVLGTTNEQFF.

The rearrangement uses TRBV19 and TRBJ1-5; maybe TRBD1 (5 bases). The CDR3 is made up of 11 amino acids. V was pared by 8 bases and J by 9 bases, with 11 bases between. The germline gives CDR1 LNHDA, CDR2 SQIVND (reference sequence). For the CDR3, the DNA is TGTGCCAGTGGCAGGGCTGGGCCCCAGCATTTT. Protein: CASGRAGPQHF.

This chain links TRBV2 with TRBJ1-4; D is unresolved. Per germline, CDR1 SNHLY and CDR2 FYNNEI. The V end lost 6 bases, the J end lost 8 bases, and 13 bases lay between the germline ends. This CDR3 region has 13 residues. CDR3 sequence reads: CASSADVREKLFF. DNA for the CDR3: TGTGCCAGCAGCGCGGACGTAAGGGAAAAACTGTTTTTT.

About this clonotype: Relative to the germline gene, one junction end is altered; a read error may explain this. The rearrangement uses TRBV7-9 and TRBJ2-4; no clear D. CDR1 is SEHNR and CDR2 is FQNEAQ in the germline V gene (reference sequence). The CDR3 length is 11 residues. The CDR3 DNA follows: TGTGCCAGCAGTCCGAGTGGCCACTTCGACTTC. Amino acid sequence: CASSPSGHFDF.

This chain connects TRBV24-1 to TRBJ2-7; 8 nucleotides match TRBD2. The CDR3 is made up of 16 amino acids. Germline values: CDR1 KGHDR, CDR2 SFDVKD. The J segment lost 7 bases and the V segment lost 3 bases, leaving 13 bases of the junction unmatched. The DNA of the CDR3 is TGTGCCACCAGTGATAAGCTAGCGGGCTCCTACAATGAGCAGTACTTC. Protein product: CATSDKLAGSYNEQYF.